This passage covers 16 T cell receptor beta chains from one sample sequenced in a study of human T cells and chemical hapten exposure. TCRdb re-derived calls from the 5' RACE reads in MiXCR, one entry per CDR3 protein. Of 70,000 to 85,000 distinct CDR3 sequences listed, around 15% are singletons. Unfractionated whole blood was the source of the extracted total RNA. The receptors shown here come from a female donor in good health.

The chain links TRBV30 to TRBJ1-2, with D unclear. Trimming took 0 bases from V and 8 from J, leaving 19 bases between them. CDR3 length equals 15 residues. Germline CDR1 and CDR2: GTSNPN and SVGIG (reference sequence). The chain's CDR3 is CAWSVTSQPGEGYTF. As DNA, the CDR3 is TGTGCCTGGAGTGTAACGAGTCAGCCGGGAGAGGGCTACACCTTC.

The J gene is TRBJ2-3, the V gene TRBV18, with unresolved D. This CDR3 has 14 residues. Trimming cost V 4 bases and J 2 bases, with 10 bases left between them. Germline V gene data show CDR1 as KGHSH and CDR2 as LQKENI. CDR3 in DNA: TGTGCCAGCTCACTTCGAGCGTTCACAGATACGCAGTATTTT. Residues: CASSLRAFTDTQYF. The full variable domain, rest sourced from reference TRBV18 and TRBJ2-3, is NAGVMQNPRHLVRRRGQEARLRCSPMKGHSHVYWYRQLPEEGLKFMVYLQKENIIDESGMPKERFSAEFPKEGPSILRIQQVVRGDSAAYFCASSLRAFTDTQYFGPGTRLTVL.

This sequence joins TRBV14 and TRBJ2-2; possible D gene TRBD1, 5 bases. The length of the CDR3 is 15 residues. Germline CDR1 SGHDN, CDR2 FVKESK. V was trimmed by 7 bases and J by 1 base, leaving 13 bases between them. CDR3 residues: CASNSLQGNTGELFF. In DNA, the CDR3 is TGTGCCAGCAATTCGCTTCAGGGGAACACCGGGGAGCTGTTTTTT.

This clonotype came up a few times. V and J are TRBV7-2 and TRBJ2-1; 7 bases are a match to TRBD2. Losses at the gene ends were 0 bases for V and 3 bases for J; bases not matched to a gene: 5. Germline CDR1 SGHTA, CDR2 FQGNSA. CDR3 length: 16 amino acids. The CDR3 protein is CASSLAGGGFYNEQFF. The CDR3 DNA reads TGTGCCAGCAGCTTAGCCGGCGGGGGATTCTACAATGAGCAGTTCTTC.

J is TRBJ1-1 and V is TRBV20-1; D not certain. V lost 6 bases and J 5 bases, leaving 7 bases between the germline ends. This CDR3 is 10 amino acids long. Germline values: CDR1 DFQATT, CDR2 SNEGSKA (reference sequence). The chain's CDR3 is CSAVGTEAFF. Written as DNA, the CDR3 is TGCAGTGCAGTTGGGACTGAAGCTTTCTTT.

This clonotype appeared a few times. The genes are TRBV11-3 and TRBJ2-3, with a weak D call TRBD1 (5 bases). The V gene's germline CDR1 is SGHNT and CDR2 YENEEA. V lost 5 bases and J lost 3, with 6 bases in between. CDR3 length equals 12 residues. CDR3 region: CASSRGTDTQYF. CDR3 nucleotide sequence: TGTGCCAGCAGCAGGGGAACAGATACGCAGTATTTT.

This clonotype occurred a few times. V usage is TRBV30 and J usage is TRBJ2-5; 11 nucleotides line up with TRBD1. CDR3 size: 15 residues. Germline CDR1 and CDR2: GTSNPN and SVGIG (reference sequence). J gave up 5 bases and V 2 bases, and 7 bases lay outside the gene matches. For the CDR3, the DNA is TGTGCCTGGAGTCCAGGACAGGGGGCCGGGGAGACCCAGTACTTC. Its translation: CAWSPGQGAGETQYF.

This clonotype has just a few counts. V gene TRBV5-6 combines with J gene TRBJ1-5; 9 bases match TRBD1. From germline, CDR1 is SGHDT and CDR2 YYEEEE. V was clipped by 0 bases and J by 4 bases; unmatched bases: 2. This CDR3 has 15 residues. CDR3 region: CASSLGQGENQPQHF. As DNA, the CDR3 is TGTGCCAGCAGCTTGGGACAGGGGGAGAATCAGCCCCAGCATTTT.

The rearrangement joins TRBV4-2 to TRBJ1-4, with D possibly matching TRBD1 (6 bases). The CDR3 is made up of 15 amino acids. CDR1 is LGHNA and CDR2 is YNFKEQ in the germline V gene. V lost 3 bases and J 4 bases, leaving 12 bases between the germline ends. CDR3 sequence (DNA): TGTGCCAGCAGCCAGGAGGGGGTCAATAATGAAAAACTGTTTTTT. It codes for CASSQEGVNNEKLFF.

This clonotype came up a few times. The chain joins TRBV20-1 to TRBJ1-1; the D gene is possibly TRBD1 (6 bases). The CDR3 sequence is 13 residues long. Trimming shortened V by 4 bases and J by 3 bases, and 12 bases separated the two germline ends. Per the germline V gene, CDR1 is DFQATT and CDR2 is SNEGSKA (reference sequence). Here the CDR3 DNA reads TGCAGTGCTATACGGGGGCGGGACACTGAAGCTTTCTTT. Residues: CSAIRGRDTEAFF.

V and J are TRBV18 and TRBJ2-3; D is uncertain. Germline V gene sequence: CDR1 KGHSH, CDR2 LQKENI. This CDR3 contains 14 residues. The V gene lost 3 bases and the J gene lost 3 bases, with 10 bases spanning the gap. The chain's CDR3 is CASSPPTRTDTQYF. CDR3 coding DNA: TGTGCCAGCTCACCTCCGACTCGAACAGATACGCAGTATTTT.

This clonotype was seen a handful of times. This chain joins TRBV6-1 and TRBJ2-5; maybe TRBD2 (5 bases). V was cut by 0 bases and J by 5 bases, with 10 bases left in between. The CDR3 spans 14 residues. CDR1 is MNHNS, CDR2 SASEGT, per germline. As DNA, the CDR3 is TGTGCCAGCAGTGAAGCTTGGTCGGGGGAGACCCAGTACTTC. It is translated as CASSEAWSGETQYF.

This clonotype was counted at least ten times. The rearrangement links TRBV20-1 to TRBJ2-3; 10 nucleotides agree with TRBD2. The germline gives CDR1 DFQATT, CDR2 SNEGSKA (reference sequence). Trimming removed 6 bases from V and 2 bases from J; junction bases left unmatched: 8. The CDR3 runs 15 residues. The CDR3 spells CSATPGTSATDTQYF. The CDR3 DNA reads as TGCAGTGCAACCCCCGGGACTAGCGCCACAGATACGCAGTATTTT.

The CDR3 sequence is CATSRDSSGRGLEQFF. CDR3 coding DNA: TGTGCCACCAGCAGAGACTCTAGCGGGAGGGGCCTGGAGCAGTTCTTC. The rearrangement joins TRBV15 to TRBJ2-1; 12 positions match TRBD2. The CDR3 contains 16 residues. V lost 0 bases, J lost 10 bases, and 7 bases stayed unmatched. In germline, CDR1 is LNHNV, CDR2 YYDKDF (reference sequence). The full variable domain, rest sourced from reference TRBV15 and TRBJ2-1, is DAMVIQNPRYQVTQFGKPVTLSCSQTLNHNVMYWYQQKSSQAPKLLFHYYDKDFNNEADTPDNFQSRRPNTSFCFLDIRSPGLGDTAMYLCATSRDSSGRGLEQFFGPGTRLTVL.

In this sample, this clonotype turned up a few times. The gene calls are TRBV20-1 and TRBJ2-3; 16 positions agree with TRBD2. Germline lookup yields CDR1 DFQATT and CDR2 SNEGSKA (reference sequence). V dropped 2 bases and J dropped 6; count of bases not matched to a gene: 11. CDR3 size: 18 residues. CDR3 region: CSARIPGGTSGREDTQYF. DNA of the CDR3: TGCAGTGCTAGAATACCGGGGGGGACTAGCGGGAGGGAGGATACGCAGTATTTT.

The chain couples TRBV12-3 or TRBV12-4 to TRBJ1-1; tentatively, D is TRBD1 (5 bases). The CDR3 has 13 amino acids. V shed 6 bases and J shed 6 bases, with 14 bases lying between them. Here the CDR3 reads CASSLQVFSEAFF. The CDR3 bases are TGTGCCAGCAGCCTACAGGTTTTTTCTGAAGCTTTCTTT.